Presented here are 4 T cell receptor beta chains from one specimen sequenced in a study of regulatory T cells in long-lasting Graves disease. For TCR beta, libraries came from iRepertoire HTBI primers and Arm-PCR of CDR3 regions. TCRdb re-called the multiplex PCR reads through MiXCR, storing one row per CDR3 protein. The table has 390,000 or so distinct CDR3 sequences, roughly 25% seen once. Time point defined: persistent/refractory GD, antithyroid drugs over 5 years with positive TRAb. After RNA was extracted from PBMCs, the TCR library was made from it. Specimen: peripheral blood mononuclear cells (PBMCs), collected when the disease was refractory, from a patient treated with antithyroid drugs. The source is a woman aged 40 to 50 with Graves disease.

The chain employs TRBV12-3 or TRBV12-4 and TRBJ2-7; 9 bases match TRBD2. After removal of 6 bases from V and 4 bases from J, the junction contained 19 bases not matched to a gene. This CDR3 has 18 residues. The CDR3 reads CASSQSCQREEVGYEQYF. CDR3 coding DNA: TGTGCCAGCAGCCAATCCTGCCAGCGGGAGGAGGTGGGGTACGAGCAGTACTTC.

The genes are TRBV5-1 and TRBJ2-5, with TRBD1 as a possible D gene (5 bases). V was pared by 6 bases and J by 1 base, with 13 bases between. This CDR3 is built from 14 residues. CDR1 is SGHRS and CDR2 is YFSETQ in the germline V gene. CDR3 nucleotides: TGCGCCAGCAACCAGGGTGGGGTCCAAGAGACCCAGTACTTC. Translation gives CASNQGGVQETQYF.

This clonotype was detected a few times. This rearrangement joins TRBV6-1 to TRBJ1-4; D remains unclear. The CDR3 sequence is 12 residues long. Germline-derived CDR1 and CDR2 are MNHNS and SASEGT. Trimming cost V 6 bases and J 8 bases, with 10 bases left between them. The CDR3 is CASSPLGEKLFF. The CDR3 nucleotides read TGTGCCAGCAGCCCCCTGGGAGAAAAACTGTTTTTT.

The V call is TRBV30, the J call TRBJ1-2; D call uncertain. Per germline, CDR1 GTSNPN and CDR2 SVGIG (reference sequence). V was clipped by 4 bases and J by 3 bases, with 12 bases between them. The CDR3 is 13 residues long. CDR3 coding DNA: TGTGCCTGGACCCCGACGGGTTACTATGGCTACACCTTC. It is translated as CAWTPTGYYGYTF.